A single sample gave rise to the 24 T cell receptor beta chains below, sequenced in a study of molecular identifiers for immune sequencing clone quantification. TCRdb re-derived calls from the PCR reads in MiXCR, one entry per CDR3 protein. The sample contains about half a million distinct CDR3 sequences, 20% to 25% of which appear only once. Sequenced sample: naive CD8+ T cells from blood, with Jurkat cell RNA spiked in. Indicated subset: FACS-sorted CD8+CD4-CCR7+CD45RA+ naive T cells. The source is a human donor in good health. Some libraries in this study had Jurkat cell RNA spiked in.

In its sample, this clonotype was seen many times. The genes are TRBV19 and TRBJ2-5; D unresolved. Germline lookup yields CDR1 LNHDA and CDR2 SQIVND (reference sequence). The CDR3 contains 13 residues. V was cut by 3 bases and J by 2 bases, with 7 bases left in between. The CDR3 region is CASSISVQETQYF. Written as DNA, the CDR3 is TGTGCCAGTAGTATCTCCGTACAAGAGACCCAGTACTTC.

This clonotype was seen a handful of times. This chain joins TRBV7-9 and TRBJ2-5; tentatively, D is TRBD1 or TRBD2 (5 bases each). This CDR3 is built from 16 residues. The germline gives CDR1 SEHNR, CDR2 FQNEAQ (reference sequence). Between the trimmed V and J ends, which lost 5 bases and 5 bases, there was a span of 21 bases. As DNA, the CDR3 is TGTGCCAGCAGCCCCGGGACGGTGGGGTCGTACGAGACCCAGTACTTC. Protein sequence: CASSPGTVGSYETQYF.

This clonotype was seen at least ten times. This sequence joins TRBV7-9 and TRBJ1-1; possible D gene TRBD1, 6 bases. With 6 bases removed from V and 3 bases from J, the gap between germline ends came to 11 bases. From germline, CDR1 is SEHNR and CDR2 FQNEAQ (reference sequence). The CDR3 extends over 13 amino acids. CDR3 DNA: TGTGCCAGCAGAATGGACAGCTACACTGAAGCTTTCTTT. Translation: CASRMDSYTEAFF.

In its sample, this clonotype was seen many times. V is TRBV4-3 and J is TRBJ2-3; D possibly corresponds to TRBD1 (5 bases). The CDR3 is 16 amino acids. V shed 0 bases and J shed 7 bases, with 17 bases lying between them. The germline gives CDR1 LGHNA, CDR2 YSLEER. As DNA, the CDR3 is TGCGCCAGCAGCCAAGATCGCTCTAATTGGGGCCATACGCAGTATTTT. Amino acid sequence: CASSQDRSNWGHTQYF.

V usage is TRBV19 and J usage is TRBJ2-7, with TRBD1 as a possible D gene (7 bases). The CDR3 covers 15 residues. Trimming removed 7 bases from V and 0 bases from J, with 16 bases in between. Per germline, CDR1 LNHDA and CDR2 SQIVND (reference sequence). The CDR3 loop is CASTPTGTVSYEQYF. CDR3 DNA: TGTGCCAGTACCCCGACAGGGACTGTCTCCTACGAGCAGTACTTC. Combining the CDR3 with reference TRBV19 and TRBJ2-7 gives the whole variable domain DGGITQSPKYLFRKEGQNVTLSCEQNLNHDAMYWYRQDPGQGLRLIYYSQIVNDFQKGDIAEGYSVSREKKESFPLTVTSAQKNPTAFYLCASTPTGTVSYEQYFGPGTRLTVT.

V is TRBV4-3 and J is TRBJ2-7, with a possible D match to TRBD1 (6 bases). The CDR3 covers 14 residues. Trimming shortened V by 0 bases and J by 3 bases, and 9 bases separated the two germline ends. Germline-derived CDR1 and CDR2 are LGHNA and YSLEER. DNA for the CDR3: TGCGCCAGCAGCCAAGAAACAGGGTTCTACGAGCAGTACTTC. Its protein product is CASSQETGFYEQYF.

The CDR3 bases are TGTGCCAGCAATATGGCAGGACTCGACGAGCAGTACTTC. Translated, it gives CASNMAGLDEQYF. The chain carries TRBV25-1 and TRBJ2-7; the D gene is possibly TRBD2 (5 bases). Germline CDR1 reads MGHDK; CDR2 reads SYGVNS. Trimming took off 7 bases at V and 5 bases at J, with 15 bases between the two ends. The CDR3 totals 13 residues.

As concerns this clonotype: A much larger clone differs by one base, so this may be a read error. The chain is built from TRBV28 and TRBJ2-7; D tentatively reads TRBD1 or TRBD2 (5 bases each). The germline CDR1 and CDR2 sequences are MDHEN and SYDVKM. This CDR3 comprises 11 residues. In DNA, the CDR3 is TGTGTCAGCAGGGAGACCTACGAGCAGTACTTC. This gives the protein CVSRETYEQYF.

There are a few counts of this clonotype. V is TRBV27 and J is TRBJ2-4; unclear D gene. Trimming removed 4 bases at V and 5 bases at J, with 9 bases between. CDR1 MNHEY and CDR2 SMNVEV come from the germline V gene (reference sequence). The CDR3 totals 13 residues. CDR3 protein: CASSSTLENIQYF. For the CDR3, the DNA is TGTGCCAGCAGTTCAACATTGGAAAACATTCAGTACTTC.

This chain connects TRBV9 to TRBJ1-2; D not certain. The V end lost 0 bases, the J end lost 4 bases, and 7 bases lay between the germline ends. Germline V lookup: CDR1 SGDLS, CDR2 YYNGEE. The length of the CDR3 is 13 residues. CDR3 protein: CASSVGQLYGYTF. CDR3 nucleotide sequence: TGTGCCAGCAGCGTAGGGCAGCTCTATGGCTACACCTTC.

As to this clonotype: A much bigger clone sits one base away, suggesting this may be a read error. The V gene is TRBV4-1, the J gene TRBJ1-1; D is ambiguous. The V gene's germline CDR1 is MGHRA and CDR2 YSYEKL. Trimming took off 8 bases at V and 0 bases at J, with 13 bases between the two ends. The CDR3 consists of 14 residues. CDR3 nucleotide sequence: TGCGCCAGCGGCCTGACTCTTGTGAACACTGAAGCTTTCTTT. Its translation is CASGLTLVNTEAFF.

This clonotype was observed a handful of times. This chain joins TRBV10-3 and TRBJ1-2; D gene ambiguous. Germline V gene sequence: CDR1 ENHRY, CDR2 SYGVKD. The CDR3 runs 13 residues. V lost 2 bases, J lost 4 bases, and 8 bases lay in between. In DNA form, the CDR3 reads TGTGCCATCAGTGAGACCCCAGGCTATGGCTACACCTTC. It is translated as CAISETPGYGYTF.

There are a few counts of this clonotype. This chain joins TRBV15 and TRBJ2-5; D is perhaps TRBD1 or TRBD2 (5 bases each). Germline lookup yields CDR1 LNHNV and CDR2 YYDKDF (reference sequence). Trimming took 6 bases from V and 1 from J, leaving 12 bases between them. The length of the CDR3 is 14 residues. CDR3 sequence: CATRSGPRQETQYF. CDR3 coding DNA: TGTGCCACCAGGTCGGGGCCCCGCCAAGAGACCCAGTACTTC. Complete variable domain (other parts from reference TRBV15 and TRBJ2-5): DAMVIQNPRYQVTQFGKPVTLSCSQTLNHNVMYWYQQKSSQAPKLLFHYYDKDFNNEADTPDNFQSRRPNTSFCFLDIRSPGLGDTAMYLCATRSGPRQETQYFGPGTRLLVL.

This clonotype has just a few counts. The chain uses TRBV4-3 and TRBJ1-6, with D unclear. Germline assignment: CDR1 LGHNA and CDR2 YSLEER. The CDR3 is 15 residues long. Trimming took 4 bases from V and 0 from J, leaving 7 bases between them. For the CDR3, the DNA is TGCGCCAGCAGCCCTACCGACTCCTATAATTCACCCCTCCACTTT. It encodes CASSPTDSYNSPLHF.

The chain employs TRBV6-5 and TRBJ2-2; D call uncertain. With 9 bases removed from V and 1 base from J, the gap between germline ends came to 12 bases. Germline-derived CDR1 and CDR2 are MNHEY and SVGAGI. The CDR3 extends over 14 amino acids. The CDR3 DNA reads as TGTGCCAGTGGCGCCCTGTTGAACACCGGGGAGCTGTTTTTT. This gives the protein CASGALLNTGELFF.

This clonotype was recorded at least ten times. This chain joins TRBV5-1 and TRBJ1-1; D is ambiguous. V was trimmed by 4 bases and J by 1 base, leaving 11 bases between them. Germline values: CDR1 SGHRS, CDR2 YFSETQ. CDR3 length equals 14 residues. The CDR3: CASSPLTANTEAFF. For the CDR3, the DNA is TGCGCCAGCAGCCCTCTTACAGCGAACACTGAAGCTTTCTTT.

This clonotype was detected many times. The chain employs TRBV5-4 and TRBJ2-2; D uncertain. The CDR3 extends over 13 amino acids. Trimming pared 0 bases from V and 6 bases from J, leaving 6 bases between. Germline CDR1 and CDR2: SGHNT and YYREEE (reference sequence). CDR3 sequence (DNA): TGTGCCAGCAGCTTGGCCGTCGCCGGGGAGCTGTTTTTT. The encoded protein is CASSLAVAGELFF. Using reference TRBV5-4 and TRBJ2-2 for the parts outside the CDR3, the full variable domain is ETGVTQSPTHLIKTRGQQVTLRCSSQSGHNTVSWYQQALGQGPQFIFQYYREEENGRGNFPPRFSGLQFPNYSSELNVNALELDDSALYLCASSLAVAGELFFGEGSRLTVL.

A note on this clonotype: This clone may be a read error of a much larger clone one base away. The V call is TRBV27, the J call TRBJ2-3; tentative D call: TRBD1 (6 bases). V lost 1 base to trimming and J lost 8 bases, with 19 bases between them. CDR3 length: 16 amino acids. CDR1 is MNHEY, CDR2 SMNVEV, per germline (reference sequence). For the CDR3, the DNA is TGTGCCAGCAGTTTATTCACGGTGGCAGTAGGGGGTACGCAGTATTTT. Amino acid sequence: CASSLFTVAVGGTQYF.

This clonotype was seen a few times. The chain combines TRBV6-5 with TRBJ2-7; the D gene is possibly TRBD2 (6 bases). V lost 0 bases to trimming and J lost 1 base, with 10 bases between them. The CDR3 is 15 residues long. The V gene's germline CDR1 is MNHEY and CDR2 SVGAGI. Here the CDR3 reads CASSYSSSASYEQYF. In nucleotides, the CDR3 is TGTGCCAGCAGTTACTCCTCTAGCGCATCCTACGAGCAGTACTTC.

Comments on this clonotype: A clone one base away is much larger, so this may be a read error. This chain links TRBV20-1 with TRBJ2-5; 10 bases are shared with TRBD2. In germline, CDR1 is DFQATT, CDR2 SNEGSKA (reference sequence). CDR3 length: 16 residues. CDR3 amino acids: CSARGGLAEYQETQHF. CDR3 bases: TGCAGTGCTAGGGGAGGACTAGCGGAGTACCAAGAGACCCAGCACTTC.

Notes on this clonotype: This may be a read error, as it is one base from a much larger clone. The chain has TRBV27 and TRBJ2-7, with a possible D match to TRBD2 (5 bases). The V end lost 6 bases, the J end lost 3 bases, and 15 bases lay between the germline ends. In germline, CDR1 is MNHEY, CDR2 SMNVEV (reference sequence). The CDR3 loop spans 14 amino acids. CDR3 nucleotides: TGTGCCAGCAGCACCCGACGGGGTTACTACGAGCAGTACTTC. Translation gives CASSTRRGYYEQYF.

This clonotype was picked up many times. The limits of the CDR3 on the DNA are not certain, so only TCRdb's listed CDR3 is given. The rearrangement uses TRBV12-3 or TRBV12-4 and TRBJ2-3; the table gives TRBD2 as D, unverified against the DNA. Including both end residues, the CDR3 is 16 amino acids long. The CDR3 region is CASSSSRGGPTDTQYF.

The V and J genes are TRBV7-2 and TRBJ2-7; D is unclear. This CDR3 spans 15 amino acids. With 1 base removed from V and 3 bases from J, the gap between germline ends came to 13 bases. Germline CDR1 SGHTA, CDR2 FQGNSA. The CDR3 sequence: CASSLEGRPNYEQYF. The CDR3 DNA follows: TGTGCCAGCAGCTTAGAGGGCAGACCCAACTACGAGCAGTACTTC.

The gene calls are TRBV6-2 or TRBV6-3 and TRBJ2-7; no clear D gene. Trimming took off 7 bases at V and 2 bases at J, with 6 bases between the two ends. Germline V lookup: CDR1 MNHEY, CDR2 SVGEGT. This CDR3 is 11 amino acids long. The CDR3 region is CASTRAYEQYF. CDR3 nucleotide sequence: TGTGCCAGCACCAGAGCCTACGAGCAGTACTTC.